Following are 2 T cell receptor beta chains from one sample sequenced in a study of early T cells in non-severe SARS-CoV-2 infection. Via MiXCR, TCRdb re-called the 5' RACE reads, giving one row per CDR3 protein. This table has about 53,000 distinct CDR3 sequences, 9% to 15% appearing once. The sample here was whole blood, taken at baseline. All receptors derive from an adult who was a healthcare worker with PCR-confirmed SARS-CoV-2 infection or an uninfected control (not recorded which).

The rearrangement links TRBV27 to TRBJ1-1; D unclear. The V gene's germline CDR1 is MNHEY and CDR2 SMNVEV (reference sequence). V was cut by 3 bases and J by 3 bases, with 8 bases left in between. The length of the CDR3 is 13 residues. CDR3 in DNA: TGTGCCAGCAGTTTTGCAGTCTACACTGAAGCTTTCTTT. Translation: CASSFAVYTEAFF.

The rearrangement joins TRBV4-1 to TRBJ1-1; 7 bases map to TRBD1. The J segment lost 5 bases and the V segment lost 5 bases, leaving 5 bases of the junction unmatched. CDR3 length: 13 amino acids. Germline-derived CDR1 and CDR2 are MGHRA and YSYEKL. In nucleotides, the CDR3 is TGCGCCAGCAGCATGACAGGGACTACTGAAGCTTTCTTT. Amino acid sequence: CASSMTGTTEAFF.